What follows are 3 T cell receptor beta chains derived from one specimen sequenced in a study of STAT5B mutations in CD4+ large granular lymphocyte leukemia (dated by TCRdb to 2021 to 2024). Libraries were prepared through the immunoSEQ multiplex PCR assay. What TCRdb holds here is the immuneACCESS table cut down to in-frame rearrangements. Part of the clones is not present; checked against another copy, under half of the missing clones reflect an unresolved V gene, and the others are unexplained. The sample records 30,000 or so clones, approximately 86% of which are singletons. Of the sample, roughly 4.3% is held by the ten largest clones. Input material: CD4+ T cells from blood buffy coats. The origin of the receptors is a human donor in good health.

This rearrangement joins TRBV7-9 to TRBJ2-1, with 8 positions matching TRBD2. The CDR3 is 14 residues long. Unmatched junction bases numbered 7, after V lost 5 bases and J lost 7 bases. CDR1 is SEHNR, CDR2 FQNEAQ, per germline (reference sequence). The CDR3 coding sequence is TGTGCCAGCAGCCTCAGCGGGAGTGCGAATGAGCAGTTCTTC. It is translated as CASSLSGSANEQFF. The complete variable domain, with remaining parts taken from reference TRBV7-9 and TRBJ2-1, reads DTGVSQNPRHKITKRGQNVTFRCDPISEHNRLYWYRQTLGQGPEFLTYFQNEAQLEKSRLLSDRFSAERPKGSFSTLEIQRTEQGDSAMYLCASSLSGSANEQFFGPGTRLTVL.

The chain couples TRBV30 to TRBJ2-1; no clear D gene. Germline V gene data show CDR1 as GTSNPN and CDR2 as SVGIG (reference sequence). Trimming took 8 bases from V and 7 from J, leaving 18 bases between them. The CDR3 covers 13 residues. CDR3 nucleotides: TGTGCCGCCGATCCGGAAGGGTGGAATGAGCAGTTCTTC. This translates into CAADPEGWNEQFF. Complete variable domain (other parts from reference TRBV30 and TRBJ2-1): SQTIHQWPATLVQPVGSPLSLECTVEGTSNPNLYWYRQAAGRGLQLLFYSVGIGQISSEVPQNLSASRPQDRQFILSSKKLLLSDSGFYLCAADPEGWNEQFFGPGTRLTVL.

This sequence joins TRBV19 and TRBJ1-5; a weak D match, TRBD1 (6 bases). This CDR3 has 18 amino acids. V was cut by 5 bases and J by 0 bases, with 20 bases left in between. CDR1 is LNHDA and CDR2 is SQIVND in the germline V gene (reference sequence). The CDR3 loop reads CASSYGQPTRYSNQPQHF. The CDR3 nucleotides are TGTGCCAGTAGTTACGGACAGCCCACCCGTTATAGCAATCAGCCCCAGCATTTT.